This TCR beta chain derives from a study of blood T cell repertoires in COVID-19. This clone was seen once. The method was immunoSEQ multiplex PCR; TCRdb's version includes in-frame clones alone and lacks a portion of them. The table lists roughly 150,000 clones, 90% of them singletons. Germline loops: CDR1 SGHTA, CDR2 FQGNSA. This CDR3 has 13 amino acids. V was cut by 0 bases and J by 2 bases, with 3 bases left in between. The sequenced sample consisted of peripheral blood. The sequence derives from a woman of 80 years or more with acute or convalescent COVID-19. J is TRBJ2-3 and V is TRBV7-2, with no clear D. This CDR3 reads CASSLAFTDTQYF. The CDR3 DNA reads TGTGCCAGCAGCTTAGCCTTCACAGATACGCAGTATTTT. Complete variable domain (other parts from reference TRBV7-2 and TRBJ2-3): GAGVSQSPSNKVTEKGKDVELRCDPISGHTALYWYRQSLGQGLEFLIYFQGNSAPDKSGLPSDRFSAERTGGSVSTLTIQRTQQEDSAVYLCASSLAFTDTQYFGPGTRLTVL.